The clone carrying this TCR beta chain has only a few counts. Its antigen is as yet unknown. The CDR3 runs to 16 residues. Losses at the gene ends were 0 bases for V and 0 bases for J; bases not matched to a gene: 0. Germline V lookup: CDR1 MDHEN, CDR2 SYDVKM. One entry per CDR3 protein results from TCRdb running MiXCR on the 5' RACE reads. The repertoire holds around 1.7 million distinct CDR3 sequences, around 33% seen once, with 0.27% in the top ten. The entry originates in a study of identical twins. Study-wide points: Diverse VJ usage suggested most zero-insertion clonotypes were not invariant T cells.

The gene calls are TRBV28 and TRBJ1-4; 8 bases fit TRBD1. This clonotype originated in a newborn girl in good health. Source material: cord blood. CDR3 in amino acids: CASSLWTGATNEKLFF. In DNA form, the CDR3 reads TGTGCCAGCAGTTTATGGACAGGGGCAACTAATGAAAAACTGTTTTTT.